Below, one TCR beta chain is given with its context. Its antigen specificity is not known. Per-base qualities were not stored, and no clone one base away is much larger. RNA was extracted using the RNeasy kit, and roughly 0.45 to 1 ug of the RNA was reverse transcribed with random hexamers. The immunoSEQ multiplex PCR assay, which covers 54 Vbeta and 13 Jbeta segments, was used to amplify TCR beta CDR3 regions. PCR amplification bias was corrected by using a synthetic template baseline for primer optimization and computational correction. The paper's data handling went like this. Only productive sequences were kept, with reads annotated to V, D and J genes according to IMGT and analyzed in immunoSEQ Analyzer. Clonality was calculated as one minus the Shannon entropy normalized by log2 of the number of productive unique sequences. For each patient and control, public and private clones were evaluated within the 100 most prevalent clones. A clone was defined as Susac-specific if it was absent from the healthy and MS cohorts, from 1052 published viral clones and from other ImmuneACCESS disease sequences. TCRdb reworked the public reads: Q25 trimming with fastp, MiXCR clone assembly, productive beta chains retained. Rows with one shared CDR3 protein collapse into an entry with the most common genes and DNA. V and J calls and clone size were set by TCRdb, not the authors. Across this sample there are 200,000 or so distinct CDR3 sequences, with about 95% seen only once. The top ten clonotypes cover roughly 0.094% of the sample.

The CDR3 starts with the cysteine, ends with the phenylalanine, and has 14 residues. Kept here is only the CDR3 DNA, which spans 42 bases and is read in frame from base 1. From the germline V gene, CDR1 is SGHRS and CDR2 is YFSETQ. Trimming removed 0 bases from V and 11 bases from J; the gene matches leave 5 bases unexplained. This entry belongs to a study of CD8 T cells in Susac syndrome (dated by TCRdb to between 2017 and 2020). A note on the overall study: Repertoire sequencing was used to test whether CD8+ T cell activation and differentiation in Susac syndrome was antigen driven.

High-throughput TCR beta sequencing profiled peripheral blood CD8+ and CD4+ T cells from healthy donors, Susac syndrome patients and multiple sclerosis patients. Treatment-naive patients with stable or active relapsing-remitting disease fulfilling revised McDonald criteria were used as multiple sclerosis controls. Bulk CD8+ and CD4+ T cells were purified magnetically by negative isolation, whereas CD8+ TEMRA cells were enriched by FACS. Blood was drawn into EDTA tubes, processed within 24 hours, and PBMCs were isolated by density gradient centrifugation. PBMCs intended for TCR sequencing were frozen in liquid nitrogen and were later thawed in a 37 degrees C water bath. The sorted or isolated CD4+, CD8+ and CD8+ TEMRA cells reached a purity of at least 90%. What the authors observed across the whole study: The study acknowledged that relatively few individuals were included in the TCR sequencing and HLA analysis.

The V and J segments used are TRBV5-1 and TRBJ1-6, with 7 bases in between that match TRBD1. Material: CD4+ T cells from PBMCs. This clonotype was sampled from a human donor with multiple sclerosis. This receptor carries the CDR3 CASSLVTGDPPLHF. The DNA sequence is TGCGCCAGCAGCTTGGTCACAGGGGATCCACCCCTCCACTTT.